The next 14 T cell receptor beta chains were all read from a single sample in a study of PD-1 blockade in classical Hodgkin lymphoma. Only in-frame clones appear in the TCRdb table, and some are missing; sequencing was by immunoSEQ multiplex PCR. In the table there are tens of thousands of clones, more than 80% of which are singletons. Documented time point: cycle 4 day 1 (C4D1), after six to seven weeks of nivolumab. Every patient relapsed after autologous stem cell transplantation, and brentuximab vedotin exposure varied. Magnetic depletion of unwanted cells isolated CD4+ T cells from thawed PBMCs. The source was CD4+ T cells from blood, collected before the fourth cycle of nivolumab. Every receptor here comes from a human donor with classical Hodgkin lymphoma.

In its sample, this clone was seen a few times. This sequence joins TRBV5-1 and TRBJ1-6; D call uncertain. In germline, CDR1 is SGHRS, CDR2 YFSETQ. The CDR3 covers 14 residues. V lost 0 bases, J lost 4 bases, and 5 bases lay in between. The CDR3 sequence: CASSLVSYNSPLHF. CDR3 nucleotide sequence: TGCGCCAGCAGCTTGGTGAGTTATAATTCACCCCTCCACTTT.

The V and J genes are TRBV5-1 and TRBJ2-5; 7 positions match TRBD2. CDR3 length equals 16 residues. V was clipped by 7 bases and J by 5 bases; unmatched bases: 17. Germline assignment: CDR1 SGHRS and CDR2 YFSETQ. CDR3 loop: CASGPLGGGSVETQYF. DNA of the CDR3: TGCGCCAGCGGTCCCCTTGGCGGGGGTAGTGTCGAGACCCAGTACTTC.

This rearrangement joins TRBV5-4 to TRBJ2-1; no clear D. Germline V gives CDR1 SGHNT, CDR2 YYREEE (reference sequence). This CDR3 is built from 14 residues. Trimming shortened V by 0 bases and J by 3 bases, and 7 bases separated the two germline ends. CDR3 loop: CASSLVGLYNEQFF. CDR3 coding DNA: TGTGCCAGCAGCTTGGTAGGGCTCTACAATGAGCAGTTCTTC. The complete variable domain, with remaining parts taken from reference TRBV5-4 and TRBJ2-1, reads ETGVTQSPTHLIKTRGQQVTLRCSSQSGHNTVSWYQQALGQGPQFIFQYYREEENGRGNFPPRFSGLQFPNYSSELNVNALELDDSALYLCASSLVGLYNEQFFGPGTRLTVL.

J is TRBJ2-7 and V is TRBV7-9, with TRBD2 matching over 9 bases. The CDR3 length is 16 residues. The trim removed 1 base at V and 5 bases at J, leaving 9 bases unmatched. The germline V gene encodes CDR1 SEHNR and CDR2 FQNEAQ (reference sequence). The CDR3 spells CASSLGGGGAPNEQYF. In DNA, the CDR3 is TGTGCCAGCAGCTTAGGGGGCGGGGGGGCCCCGAACGAGCAGTACTTC.

The rearrangement uses TRBV7-9 and TRBJ1-6, with D maybe TRBD1 (6 bases). Germline V gene lookup returns CDR1 SEHNR and CDR2 FQNEAQ (reference sequence). The germline V and J ends were trimmed by 2 bases and 5 bases, with 7 bases remaining between them. The CDR3 sequence is 14 residues long. CDR3 sequence: CASSLTGNNSPLHF. DNA of the CDR3: TGTGCCAGCAGCTTAACAGGGAATAATTCACCCCTCCACTTT.

The chain is built from TRBV5-1 and TRBJ2-7; tentatively, D is TRBD2 (5 bases). CDR1 is SGHRS and CDR2 is YFSETQ in the germline V gene. The CDR3 length is 13 residues. V lost 1 base to trimming and J lost 6 bases, with 11 bases between them. This CDR3 is CASSLSSGIEQYF. The DNA for the CDR3 is TGCGCCAGCAGCTTGTCTTCGGGGATCGAGCAGTACTTC.

The sample holds a few counts of this clone. This chain connects TRBV2 to TRBJ1-2; maybe TRBD1 (5 bases). Germline assignment: CDR1 SNHLY and CDR2 FYNNEI. Trimming cost V 2 bases and J 5 bases, with 9 bases left between them. The CDR3 runs to 13 residues. CDR3 sequence (DNA): TGTGCCAGCAGTGAATATCAGGGATATGGCTACACCTTC. This sequence encodes CASSEYQGYGYTF. Based on the CDR3 plus reference TRBV2 and TRBJ1-2, the full variable domain is EPEVTQTPSHQVTQMGQEVILRCVPISNHLYFYWYRQILGQKVEFLVSFYNNEISEKSEIFDDQFSVERPDGSNFTLKIRSTKLEDSAMYFCASSEYQGYGYTFGSGTRLTVV.

This chain connects TRBV7-9 to TRBJ1-1; D perhaps matches TRBD1 (5 bases). V was trimmed by 6 bases and J by 4 bases, leaving 12 bases between them. This CDR3 has 13 residues. Germline V gene sequence: CDR1 SEHNR, CDR2 FQNEAQ (reference sequence). The CDR3 DNA reads TGTGCCAGCAGTCTCTCCGGGGGCACTGAAGCTTTCTTT. The encoded protein is CASSLSGGTEAFF.

The rearrangement links TRBV6-4 to TRBJ1-2; D is possibly TRBD1 (5 bases). The V and J ends lost 6 bases and 3 bases respectively, with 14 bases between them. The CDR3 length is 14 residues. The germline V gene encodes CDR1 MRHNA and CDR2 SNTAGT. CDR3 coding DNA: TGTGCCAGCAGCGTTTGGGCAGGGTACTATGGCTACACCTTC. The encoded protein is CASSVWAGYYGYTF.

V gene TRBV7-9 combines with J gene TRBJ2-1, with 8 bases fitting TRBD2. Germline assignment: CDR1 SEHNR and CDR2 FQNEAQ (reference sequence). V was pared by 5 bases and J by 2 bases, with 5 bases of the junction left unmatched. This CDR3 spans 15 amino acids. CDR3 in amino acids: CASSRSGDPYNEQFF. The CDR3 DNA follows: TGTGCCAGCAGCCGTAGCGGGGACCCCTACAATGAGCAGTTCTTC.

V is TRBV25-1 and J is TRBJ1-3; D remains ambiguous. Between the trimmed V and J ends, which lost 2 bases and 5 bases, there was a span of 16 bases. CDR1 and CDR2 (germline): MGHDK, SYGVNS. The CDR3 length is 16 residues. The CDR3 nucleotides read TGTGCCAGCAGTGAAGATGTGGGGAACTGGCGAAACACCATATATTTT. Translating it yields CASSEDVGNWRNTIYF. Filled out from reference TRBV25-1 and TRBJ1-3, the complete variable domain reads EADIYQTPRYLVIGTGKKITLECSQTMGHDKMYWYQQDPGMELHLIHYSYGVNSTEKGDLSSESTVSRIRTEHFPLTLESARPSHTSQYLCASSEDVGNWRNTIYFGEGSWLTVV.

J is TRBJ2-1 and V is TRBV6-6, with D perhaps matching TRBD1 (6 bases). CDR1 and CDR2 (germline): MNHNY, SVGAGI (reference sequence). This CDR3 region has 16 residues. The V and J ends lost 7 bases and 5 bases respectively, with 21 bases between them. CDR3 DNA sequence: TGTGCCAGCACTCGCGCAAGGACAGAATCCAACAATGAGCAGTTCTTC. This sequence encodes CASTRARTESNNEQFF.

This clone has just a few counts. The chain combines TRBV5-1 with TRBJ1-4, with 7 bases matching TRBD1. The V and J ends lost 2 bases and 3 bases, in that order; junction bases with no gene match: 1. Per the germline V gene, CDR1 is SGHRS and CDR2 is YFSETQ. The CDR3 has 14 amino acids. Here the CDR3 reads CASSLTGANEKLFF. CDR3 nucleotide sequence: TGCGCCAGCAGCTTAACAGGGGCTAATGAAAAACTGTTTTTT.

The chain carries TRBV5-1 and TRBJ2-3; the D gene is possibly TRBD2 (6 bases). The CDR3 is 15 amino acids. Germline V gene data show CDR1 as SGHRS and CDR2 as YFSETQ. The V and J ends lost 5 bases and 6 bases respectively, with 19 bases between them. CDR3 DNA sequence: TGCGCCAGCAGACTCCCCGGGGGACTGATCGATACGCAGTATTTT. The encoded protein is CASRLPGGLIDTQYF.